This T cell receptor beta chain was observed in a study of cytomegalovirus exposure and HLA in healthy donors. Study details: Within an early data release were 85 million or so unique TCRs drawn from HLA-typed donors.

The study, taken as a whole, reports: In a later analysis, V- and J-gene trimming of beta chains associated with a DCLRE1C missense variant, replicated independently. Both high specificity and high sensitivity reportedly marked the classifier's diagnosis of cytomegalovirus status.

60 Vbeta and 13 Jbeta primers were used in PCR. TCRdb's table, derived via immunoSEQ multiplex PCR, lists solely in-frame clones and lacks some. The sample includes approximately 150,000 clones, 55% to 70% of them seen just once. With respect to this clone: The antigen is not known.

Donors were ostensibly healthy at sampling, although undocumented immune exposures were probable. This TCR was sampled from a woman in her fifties or sixties in good health and CMV-seropositive. Source material: PBMCs.

The CDR3 spells CASSSTQGTQYF. The CDR3 nucleotides are TGTGCCAGCAGTTCCACCCAGGGTACGCAGTATTTT. The rearrangement uses TRBV27 and TRBJ2-3, with D tentatively TRBD1 (5 bases). The CDR3 consists of 12 residues. The germline gives CDR1 MNHEY, CDR2 SMNVEV (reference sequence). With 4 bases removed from V and 8 bases from J, the gap between germline ends came to 10 bases.